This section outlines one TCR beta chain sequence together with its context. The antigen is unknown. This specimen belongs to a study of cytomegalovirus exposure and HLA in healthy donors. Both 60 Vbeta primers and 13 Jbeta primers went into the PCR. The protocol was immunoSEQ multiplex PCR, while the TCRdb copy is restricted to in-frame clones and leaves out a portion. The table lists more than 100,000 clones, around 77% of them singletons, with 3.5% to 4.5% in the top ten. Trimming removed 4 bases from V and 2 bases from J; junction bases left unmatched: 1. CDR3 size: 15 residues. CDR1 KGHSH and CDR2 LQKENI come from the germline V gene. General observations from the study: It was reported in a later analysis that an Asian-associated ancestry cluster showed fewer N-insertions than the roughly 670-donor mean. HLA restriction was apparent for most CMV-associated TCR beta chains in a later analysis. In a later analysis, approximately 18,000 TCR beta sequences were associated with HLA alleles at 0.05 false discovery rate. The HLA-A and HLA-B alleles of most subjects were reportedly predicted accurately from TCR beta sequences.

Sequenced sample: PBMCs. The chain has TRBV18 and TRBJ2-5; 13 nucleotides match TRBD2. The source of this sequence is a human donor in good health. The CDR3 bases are TGTGCCAGCTCACGGGGACTAGCGGGACAAGAGACCCAGTACTTC. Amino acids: CASSRGLAGQETQYF.